The entry that follows covers one TCR beta chain sequence. These data belong to a study of monozygotic twins with inflammatory bowel disease. CDR1 and CDR2 from the germline V gene are SEHNR and FQNEAQ (reference sequence). The CDR3 length is 12 residues. Incorporation of UMIs carrying a 6-nucleotide sample barcode was performed by template switching. TCRdb re-called the 5' RACE reads and catalogs CDR3 proteins one per entry, DNA excluded. The sample table sets out some 130,000 distinct CDR3 sequences. The TCR was taken from a human donor with ulcerative colitis or Crohn's disease, or a healthy co-twin of an affected twin (not recorded which). The sequenced sample was blood. The chain couples TRBV7-9 to TRBJ1-1. The CDR3 loop is CASSLNQRRAFF. The full variable domain, its missing parts supplied by reference TRBV7-9 and TRBJ1-1, is DTGVSQNPRHKITKRGQNVTFRCDPISEHNRLYWYRQTLGQGPEFLTYFQNEAQLEKSRLLSDRFSAERPKGSFSTLEIQRTEQGDSAMYLCASSLNQRRAFFGQGTRLTVV.